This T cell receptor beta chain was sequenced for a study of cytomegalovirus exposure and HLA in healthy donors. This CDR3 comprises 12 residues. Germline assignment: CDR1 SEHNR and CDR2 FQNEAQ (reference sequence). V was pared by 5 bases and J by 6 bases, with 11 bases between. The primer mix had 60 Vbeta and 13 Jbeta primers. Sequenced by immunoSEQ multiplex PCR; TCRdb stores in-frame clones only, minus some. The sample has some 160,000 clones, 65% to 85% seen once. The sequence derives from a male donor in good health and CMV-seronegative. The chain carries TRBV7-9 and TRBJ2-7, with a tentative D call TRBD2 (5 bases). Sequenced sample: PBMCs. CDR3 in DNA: TGTGCCAGCAGCCTCGGGGAAGGCGAGCAGTACTTC. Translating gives CASSLGEGEQYF. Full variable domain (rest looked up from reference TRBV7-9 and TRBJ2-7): DTGVSQNPRHKITKRGQNVTFRCDPISEHNRLYWYRQTLGQGPEFLTYFQNEAQLEKSRLLSDRFSAERPKGSFSTLEIQRTEQGDSAMYLCASSLGEGEQYFGPGTRLTVT.